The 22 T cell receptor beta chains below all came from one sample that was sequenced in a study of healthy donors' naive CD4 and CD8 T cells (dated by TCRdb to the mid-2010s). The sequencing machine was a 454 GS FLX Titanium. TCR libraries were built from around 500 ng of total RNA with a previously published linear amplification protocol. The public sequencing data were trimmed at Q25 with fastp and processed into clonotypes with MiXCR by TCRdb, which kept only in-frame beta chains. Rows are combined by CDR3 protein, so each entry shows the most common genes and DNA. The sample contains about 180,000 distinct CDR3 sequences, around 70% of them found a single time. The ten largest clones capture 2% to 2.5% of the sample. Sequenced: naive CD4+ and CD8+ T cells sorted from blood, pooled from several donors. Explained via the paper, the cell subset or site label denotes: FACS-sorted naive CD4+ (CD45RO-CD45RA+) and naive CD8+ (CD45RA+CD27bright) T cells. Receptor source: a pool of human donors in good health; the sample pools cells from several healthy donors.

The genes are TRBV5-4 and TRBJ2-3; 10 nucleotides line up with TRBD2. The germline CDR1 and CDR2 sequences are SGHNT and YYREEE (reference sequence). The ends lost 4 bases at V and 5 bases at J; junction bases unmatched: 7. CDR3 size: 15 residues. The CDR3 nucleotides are TGTGCCAGCAGCCGACTAGCGGGCCTTAAAGATACGCAGTATTTT. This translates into CASSRLAGLKDTQYF.

The CDR3, as DNA: TGTGCCAGTAGTATAGCCCCCGGTGGGAGCACTGAAGCTTTCTTT. Its translation is CASSIAPGGSTEAFF. The rearrangement uses TRBV19 and TRBJ1-1, with D unclear. This CDR3 contains 15 residues. Trimming removed 1 base from V and 4 bases from J, with 13 bases in between. The germline gives CDR1 LNHDA, CDR2 SQIVND (reference sequence). Combining the CDR3 with reference TRBV19 and TRBJ1-1 gives the whole variable domain DGGITQSPKYLFRKEGQNVTLSCEQNLNHDAMYWYRQDPGQGLRLIYYSQIVNDFQKGDIAEGYSVSREKKESFPLTVTSAQKNPTAFYLCASSIAPGGSTEAFFGQGTRLTVV.

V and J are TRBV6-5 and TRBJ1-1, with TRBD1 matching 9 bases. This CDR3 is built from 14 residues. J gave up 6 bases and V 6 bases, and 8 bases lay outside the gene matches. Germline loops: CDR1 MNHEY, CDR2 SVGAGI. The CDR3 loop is CASRSGTGRSEAFF. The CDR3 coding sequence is TGTGCCAGCAGGTCCGGGACAGGGAGGTCTGAAGCTTTCTTT.

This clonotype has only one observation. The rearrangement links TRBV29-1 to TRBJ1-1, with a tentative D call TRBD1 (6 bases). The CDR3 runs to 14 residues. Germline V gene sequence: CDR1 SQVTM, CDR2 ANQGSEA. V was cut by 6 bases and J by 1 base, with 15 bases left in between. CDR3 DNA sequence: TGCAGCGTAAAATACAGGGCCTCGAACACTGAAGCTTTCTTT. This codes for CSVKYRASNTEAFF.

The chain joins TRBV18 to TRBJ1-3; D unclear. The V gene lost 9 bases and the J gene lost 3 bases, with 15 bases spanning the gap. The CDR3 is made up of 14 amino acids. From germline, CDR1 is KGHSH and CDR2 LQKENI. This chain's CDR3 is CASETTAGGNTIYF. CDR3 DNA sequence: TGTGCCAGTGAGACGACGGCCGGTGGAAACACCATATATTTT.

The CDR3 region is CASSGQRYVYGYTF. CDR3 nucleotides: TGTGCCAGCTCGGGACAGCGGTACGTTTATGGCTACACCTTC. The chain employs TRBV19 and TRBJ1-2; 7 nucleotides align to TRBD1. The CDR3 covers 14 residues. CDR1 is LNHDA, CDR2 SQIVND, per germline (reference sequence). V lost 9 bases and J lost 5; bases outside the gene matches: 12.

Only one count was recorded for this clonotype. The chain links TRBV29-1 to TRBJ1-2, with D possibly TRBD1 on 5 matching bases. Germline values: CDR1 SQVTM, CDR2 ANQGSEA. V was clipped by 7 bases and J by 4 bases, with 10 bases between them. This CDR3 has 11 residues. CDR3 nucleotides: TGCAGCGCTGGGGCAACCTATGGCTACACCTTC. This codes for CSAGATYGYTF.

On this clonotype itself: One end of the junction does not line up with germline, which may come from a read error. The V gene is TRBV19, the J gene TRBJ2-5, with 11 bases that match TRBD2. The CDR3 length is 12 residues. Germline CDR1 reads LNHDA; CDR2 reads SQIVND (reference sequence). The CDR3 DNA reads TGTGCCATCGATAGCGGGAGGGAGACCCAGTGCTTC. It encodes CAIDSGRETQCF.

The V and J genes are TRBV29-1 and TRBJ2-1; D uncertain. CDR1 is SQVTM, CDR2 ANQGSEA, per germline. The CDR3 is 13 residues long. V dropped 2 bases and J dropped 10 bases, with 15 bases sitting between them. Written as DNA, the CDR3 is TGCAGCGTTGAATTCTACGGTTTCGGGGAGCAGTTCTTC. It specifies CSVEFYGFGEQFF.

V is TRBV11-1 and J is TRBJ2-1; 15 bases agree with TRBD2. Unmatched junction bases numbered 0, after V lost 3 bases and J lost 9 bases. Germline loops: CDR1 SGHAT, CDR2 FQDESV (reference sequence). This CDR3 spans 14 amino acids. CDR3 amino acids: CASSLGLAGGEQFF. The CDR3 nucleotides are TGTGCCAGCAGCTTGGGACTAGCGGGAGGTGAGCAGTTCTTC.

CDR3 sequence: CASSYDRTYEQYF. In DNA, the CDR3 is TGTGCCAGCAGTTATGACCGGACATACGAGCAGTACTTC. V gene TRBV27 combines with J gene TRBJ2-7; weak D call: TRBD1 (5 bases). Germline CDR1 and CDR2: MNHEY and SMNVEV (reference sequence). Trimming pared 4 bases from V and 4 bases from J, leaving 11 bases between. The CDR3 runs 13 residues.

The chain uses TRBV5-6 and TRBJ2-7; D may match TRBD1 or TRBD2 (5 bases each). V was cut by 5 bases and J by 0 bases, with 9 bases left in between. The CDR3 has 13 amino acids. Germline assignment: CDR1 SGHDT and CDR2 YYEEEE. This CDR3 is CASSPGPSYEQYF. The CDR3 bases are TGTGCCAGCAGTCCGGGACCCTCCTACGAGCAGTACTTC.

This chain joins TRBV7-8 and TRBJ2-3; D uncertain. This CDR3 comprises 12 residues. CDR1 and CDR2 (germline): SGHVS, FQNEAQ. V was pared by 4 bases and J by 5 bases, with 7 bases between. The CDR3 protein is CASSSIGDTQYF. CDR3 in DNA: TGTGCCAGCAGCTCGATCGGAGATACGCAGTATTTT.

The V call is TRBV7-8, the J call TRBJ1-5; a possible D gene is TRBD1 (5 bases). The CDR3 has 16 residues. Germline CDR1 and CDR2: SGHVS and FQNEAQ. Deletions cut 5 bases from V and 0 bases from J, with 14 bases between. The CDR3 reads CASSRDVSDSNQPQHF. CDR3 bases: TGTGCCAGCAGCAGGGACGTAAGCGATAGCAATCAGCCCCAGCATTTT.

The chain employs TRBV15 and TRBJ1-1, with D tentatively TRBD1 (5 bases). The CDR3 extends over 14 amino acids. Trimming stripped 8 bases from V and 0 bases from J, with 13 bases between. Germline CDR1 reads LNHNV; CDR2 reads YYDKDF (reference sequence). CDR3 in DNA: TGTGCCACCGGGGCGGCCAGAATGAACACTGAAGCTTTCTTT. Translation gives CATGAARMNTEAFF.

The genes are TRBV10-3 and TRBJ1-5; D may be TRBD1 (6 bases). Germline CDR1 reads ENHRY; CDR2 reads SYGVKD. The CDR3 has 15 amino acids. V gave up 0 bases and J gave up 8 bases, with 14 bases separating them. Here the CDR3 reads CAISESRQGLEPQHF. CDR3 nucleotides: TGTGCCATCAGTGAGTCTAGGCAGGGGCTGGAGCCCCAGCATTTT.

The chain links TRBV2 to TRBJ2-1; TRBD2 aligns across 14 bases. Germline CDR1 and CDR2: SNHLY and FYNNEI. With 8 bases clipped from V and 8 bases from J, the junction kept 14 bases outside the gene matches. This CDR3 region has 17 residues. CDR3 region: CASDSGLAGVIKDEQFF. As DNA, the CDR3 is TGTGCCAGCGACTCGGGACTAGCGGGAGTCATCAAGGATGAGCAGTTCTTC.

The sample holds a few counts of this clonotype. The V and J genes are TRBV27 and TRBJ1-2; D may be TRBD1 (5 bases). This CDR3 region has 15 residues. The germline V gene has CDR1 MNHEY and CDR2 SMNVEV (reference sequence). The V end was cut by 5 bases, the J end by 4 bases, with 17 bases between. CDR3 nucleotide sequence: TGTGCCAGCAGTCTACACAACGGGGGAATCTATGGCTACACCTTC. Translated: CASSLHNGGIYGYTF.

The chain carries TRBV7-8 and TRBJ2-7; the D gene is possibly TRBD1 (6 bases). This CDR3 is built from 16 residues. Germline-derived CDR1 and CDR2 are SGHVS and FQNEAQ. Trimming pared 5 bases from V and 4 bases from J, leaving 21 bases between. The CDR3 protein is CASSPRTALTSYEQYF. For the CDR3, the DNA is TGTGCCAGCAGCCCTAGGACAGCTTTGACGTCTTACGAGCAGTACTTC.

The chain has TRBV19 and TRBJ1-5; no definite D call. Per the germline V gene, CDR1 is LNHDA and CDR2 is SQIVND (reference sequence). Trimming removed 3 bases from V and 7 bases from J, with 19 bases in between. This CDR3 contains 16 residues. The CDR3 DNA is TGTGCCAGTAGTATTGGCGGGGTCGACCTGGAGCAGCCCCAGCATTTT. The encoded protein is CASSIGGVDLEQPQHF.

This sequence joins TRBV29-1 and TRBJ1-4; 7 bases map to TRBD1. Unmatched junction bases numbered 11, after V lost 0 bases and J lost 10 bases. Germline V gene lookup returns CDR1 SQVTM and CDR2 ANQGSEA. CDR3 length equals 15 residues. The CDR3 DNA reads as TGCAGCGTTGAAGATCCGCCAGGGTCAGGGGGAAAACTGTTTTTT. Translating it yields CSVEDPPGSGGKLFF.

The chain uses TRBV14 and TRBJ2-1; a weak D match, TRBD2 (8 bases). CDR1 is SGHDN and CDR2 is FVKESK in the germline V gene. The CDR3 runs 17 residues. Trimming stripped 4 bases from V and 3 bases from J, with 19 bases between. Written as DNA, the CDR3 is TGTGCCAGCAGCCGCCCATCGGGAGGGGGCCTCTACAATGAGCAGTTCTTC. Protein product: CASSRPSGGGLYNEQFF.